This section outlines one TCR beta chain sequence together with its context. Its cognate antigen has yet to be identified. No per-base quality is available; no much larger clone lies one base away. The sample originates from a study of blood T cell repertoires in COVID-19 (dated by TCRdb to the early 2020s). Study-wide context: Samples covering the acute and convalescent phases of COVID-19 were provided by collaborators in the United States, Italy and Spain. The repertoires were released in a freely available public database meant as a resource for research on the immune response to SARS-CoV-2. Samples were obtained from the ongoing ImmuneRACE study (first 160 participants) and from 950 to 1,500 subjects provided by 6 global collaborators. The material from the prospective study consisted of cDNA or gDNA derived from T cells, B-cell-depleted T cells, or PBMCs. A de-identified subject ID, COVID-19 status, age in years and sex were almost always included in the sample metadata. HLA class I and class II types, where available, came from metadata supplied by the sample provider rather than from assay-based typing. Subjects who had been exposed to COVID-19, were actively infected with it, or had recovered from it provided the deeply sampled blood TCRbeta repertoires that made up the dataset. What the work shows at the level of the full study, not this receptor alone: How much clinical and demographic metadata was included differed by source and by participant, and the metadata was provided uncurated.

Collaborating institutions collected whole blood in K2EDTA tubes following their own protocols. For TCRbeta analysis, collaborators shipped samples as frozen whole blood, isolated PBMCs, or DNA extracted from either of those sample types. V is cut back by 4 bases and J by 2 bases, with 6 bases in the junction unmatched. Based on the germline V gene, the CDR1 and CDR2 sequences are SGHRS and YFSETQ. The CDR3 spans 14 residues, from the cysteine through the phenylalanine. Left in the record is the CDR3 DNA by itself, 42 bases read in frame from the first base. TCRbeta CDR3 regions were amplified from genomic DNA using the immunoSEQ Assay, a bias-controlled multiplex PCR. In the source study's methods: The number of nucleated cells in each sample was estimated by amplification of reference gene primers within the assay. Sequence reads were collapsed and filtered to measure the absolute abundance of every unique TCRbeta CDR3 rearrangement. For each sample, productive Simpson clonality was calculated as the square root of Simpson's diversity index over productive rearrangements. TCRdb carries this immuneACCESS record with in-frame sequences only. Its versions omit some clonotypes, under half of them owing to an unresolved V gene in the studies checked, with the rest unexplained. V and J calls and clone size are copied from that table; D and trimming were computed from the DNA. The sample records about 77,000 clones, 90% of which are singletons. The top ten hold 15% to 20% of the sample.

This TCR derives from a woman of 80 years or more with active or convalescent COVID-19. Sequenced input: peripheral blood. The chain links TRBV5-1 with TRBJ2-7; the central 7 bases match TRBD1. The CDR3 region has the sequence CASSALGQTYEQYF. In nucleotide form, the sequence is TGCGCCAGCAGCGCCCTGGGACAGACCTACGAGCAGTACTTC.